This T cell receptor (beta chain) was recovered during a study of cytomegalovirus exposure and HLA in healthy donors. Points from the study as a whole: TCR beta chains numbering some 150 were designated cytomegalovirus-associated. HLA-A and HLA-B allele assignments for most subjects were reportedly predicted accurately using TCR beta sequences. A later analysis linked a missense variant in DCLRE1C to the trimming of TCR beta V and J genes. A later analysis reportedly identified an Asian-associated ancestry cluster as carrying fewer N-insertions than the roughly 720-donor mean.

The PCR used 60 Vbeta and 13 Jbeta primers. Sequencing used immunoSEQ multiplex PCR; TCRdb keeps in-frame clones, though not all of them. In all, the sample yields roughly 31,000 clones. Concerning this clone: Its antigen remains unknown.

This CDR3 spans 16 amino acids. Germline CDR1 LNHNV, CDR2 YYDKDF (reference sequence). V lost 0 bases, J lost 4 bases, and 10 bases lay in between. The sequence derives from a young man in good health and CMV-seronegative. The source material was PBMCs. The chain combines TRBV15 with TRBJ2-6, with TRBD2 as a possible D gene (5 bases). This CDR3 is CATSRDRSSGANVLTF. In DNA, the CDR3 is TGTGCCACCAGCAGAGATCGGTCTAGCGGGGCCAACGTCCTGACTTTC.